Listed below are T cell receptor beta chains from one sample, sequenced in a study of cytomegalovirus exposure and HLA in healthy donors. Assay used: immunoSEQ multiplex PCR; TCRdb lists only in-frame clones, some missing. The data hold some 95,000 clones, with less than 80% observed a single time. The specimen sequenced was PBMCs. The receptors were sampled from a man younger than 45 in good health and CMV-seronegative. Both conserved end residues are part of each CDR3. D genes are given only for firm matches. The size field is filled for only some rows; it gives once, few, many or a size class.

clone_size	v_call	d_call	j_call	cdr3_nt	cdr3_aa
few	TRBV6-1	-	TRBJ2-7	TGTGCCAGCAGTGAATTTTACGGCGAGCAGTACTTC	CASSEFYGEQYF
-	TRBV4-1	-	TRBJ2-1	TGCGCCAGCAGTCCCCCCTCTTTACGCGACCGGGAACAGTTCTTC	CASSPPSLRDREQFF
few	TRBV9	-	TRBJ1-2	TGTGCCAGCAGCTCTACTCGGGACACCGCGGACTATGGCTACACCTTC	CASSSTRDTADYGYTF
once	TRBV28	TRBD2	TRBJ2-1	TGTGCCAGCAGTAAACCGGGACTAGCGGTGAATGAGCAGTTCTTC	CASSKPGLAVNEQFF
-	TRBV4-1	TRBD2	TRBJ2-1	TGCGCCAGCAGCCAAGAAGGACTAGCGGAGTACAATGAGCAGTTCTTC	CASSQEGLAEYNEQFF
few	TRBV6-6	-	TRBJ1-6	TGTGCCAGCATGGTTGACAGCTCCTATAATTCACCCCTCCACTTT	CASMVDSSYNSPLHF
-	TRBV19	-	TRBJ1-5	TGTGCCAGTAGTTCCCTCGCGGGGGTCAGCAATCAGCCCCAGCATTTT	CASSSLAGVSNQPQHF
-	TRBV9	-	TRBJ1-4	TGTGCCAGCAGCGTAGCTACGGTCGATGAAAAACTGTTTTTT	CASSVATVDEKLFF
-	TRBV4-1	TRBD1	TRBJ2-7	TGCGCCACCGGGACAGGGGTCTACGAGCAGTACTTC	CATGTGVYEQYF
few	TRBV7-9	TRBD1	TRBJ1-1	TGTGCCAGCAGCTTAGAGGACAGGGGCACTGAAGCTTTCTTT	CASSLEDRGTEAFF
-	TRBV28	-	TRBJ2-1	TGTGCCAGCAGCTCTCGAGCGGCTACCTCCTACAATGAGCAGTTCTTC	CASSSRAATSYNEQFF
few	TRBV28	-	TRBJ1-1	TGTGCCAGCAGCCAGGACAGATACGAGAACACTGAAGCTTTCTTT	CASSQDRYENTEAFF
-	TRBV2	-	TRBJ1-1	TGTGCCAGCAGTGACTACAGTAGGTACACTGAAGCTTTCTTT	CASSDYSRYTEAFF
-	TRBV7-2	TRBD1	TRBJ2-7	TGTGCCAGCAGGTTGGACAGGGGCTCCTACGAGCAGTACTTC	CASRLDRGSYEQYF
few	TRBV5-1	TRBD1	TRBJ1-1	TGCGCCAGCGGGACAGGGGATGTGAACACTGAAGCTTTCTTT	CASGTGDVNTEAFF
-	TRBV30	-	TRBJ1-1	TGTTTGGGGGCGCGAGTGGGTGAAGCTTTCTTT	CLGARVGEAFF
-	TRBV30	-	TRBJ2-3	TGTGCCTGGATGGCGGGGCTGGTCACAGATACGCAGTATTTT	CAWMAGLVTDTQYF
-	TRBV29-1	TRBD1	TRBJ1-2	TGCAGCGTTACAGGGGCGGTGGACTATGGCTACACCTTC	CSVTGAVDYGYTF
-	TRBV6-5	-	TRBJ1-2	TGTGCCAGCAGTTATGTGACAGCTAACTATGGCTACACCTTC	CASSYVTANYGYTF
-	TRBV27	TRBD1	TRBJ1-2	TGTGCCAGCAGGAGGGATTCCGGGACAGGAAAATTTAACTATGGCTACACCTTC	CASRRDSGTGKFNYGYTF
-	TRBV28	-	TRBJ1-5	TGTGCCAGCAGTTTATTTTTTACGGTGGTGGATCAGCCCCAGCATTTT	CASSLFFTVVDQPQHF
-	TRBV6-5	TRBD1	TRBJ1-1	TGTGCCAGCAGTTTTGCCGGGACAGGGGGCACTGAAGCTTTCTTT	CASSFAGTGGTEAFF
-	TRBV5-1	TRBD1	TRBJ2-5	TGCGCCAGCAGCTCGAGCCCGGGACAGGGAGGTGTGACCCAGTACTTC	CASSSSPGQGGVTQYF
-	TRBV19	-	TRBJ1-5	TGTGCCAGTAGTAGTTCGTATAGCAATCAGCCCCAGCATTTT	CASSSSYSNQPQHF
-	TRBV6-5	-	TRBJ1-1	TGTGCCAGCAGTTATAACCTACGAGAAGCTTTCTTT	CASSYNLREAFF
-	TRBV20-1	-	TRBJ1-2	TGCAGTGCCGTTCGGGACTATGGCTACACCTTC	CSAVRDYGYTF
-	TRBV10-1	TRBD2	TRBJ2-7	TGCGCCAGCAGTCCCGTGCGCGGGGGACCCTACGAGCAGTACTTC	CASSPVRGGPYEQYF
few	TRBV4-3	-	TRBJ1-4	TGCGCCAGCAGCCGGGGGACACCCGCAACTAATGAAAAACTGTTTTTT	CASSRGTPATNEKLFF
once	TRBV7-9	TRBD1	TRBJ2-1	TGTGCCAGCAGACACCGACCGGGACAGGGGGATGAGCAGTTCTTC	CASRHRPGQGDEQFF
-	TRBV25-1	-	TRBJ1-6	TGTGCCGCAGGACAACATAATTCACCCCTCCACTTT	CAAGQHNSPLHF
-	TRBV30	TRBD1	TRBJ1-1	TGTGCTCGACAGGGGCAGATGAACACTGAAGCTTTCTTT	CARQGQMNTEAFF
-	TRBV5-4	-	TRBJ1-4	TGTGCCAGCAGCTTGTTAGGGATGGGAGCTAATGAAAAACTGTTTTTT	CASSLLGMGANEKLFF
-	TRBV28	-	TRBJ2-7	TGTGCCAGCAGAGGACAGTCCTACGAGCAGTACTTC	CASRGQSYEQYF
-	TRBV7-9	TRBD1	TRBJ2-1	TGTGCCAGCAGCTTAGATGTTGTTGGCCAGGGGGCTTTAAATGAGCAGTTCTTC	CASSLDVVGQGALNEQFF
-	TRBV5-4	TRBD1	TRBJ2-7	TGTGCCAGCAGCTTGGTTGTAGGGACAGGGAACGAGCAGTACTTC	CASSLVVGTGNEQYF
-	TRBV27	-	TRBJ2-6	TGTGCCAGCAGTTTGAGCCCCTCGGGGGGCGCCGGGGCCAACGTCCTGACTTTC	CASSLSPSGGAGANVLTF
-	TRBV4-1	-	TRBJ1-1	TGCGCCAGCAGCCGCCCCAGGGTGAAGGCGAACACTGAAGCTTTCTTT	CASSRPRVKANTEAFF
-	TRBV15	TRBD1	TRBJ1-3	TGTGCCACAGCGACAGGGCTCGGAAACACCATATATTTT	CATATGLGNTIYF
few	TRBV5-1	TRBD1	TRBJ2-7	TGCGCCAGCAGCTTGGGCCCCTCTACCGGGACAGGGTTTTCCTACGAGCAGTACTTC	CASSLGPSTGTGFSYEQYF
-	TRBV13	-	TRBJ2-5	TGTGCCAGCAGCCCCTGGAGAGGAGAGACCCAGTACTTC	CASSPWRGETQYF
-	TRBV5-6	TRBD1	TRBJ1-2	TGTGCCAGCAGCTTGGGCGGGACAGGCTATGGCTACACCTTC	CASSLGGTGYGYTF
-	TRBV11-2	TRBD1	TRBJ2-1	TGTGCCAGCAGCTTAAACTGGGACAGGGCTAATGAGCAGTTCTTC	CASSLNWDRANEQFF
-	TRBV27	TRBD2	TRBJ2-7	TGTGCCAGCAGTTCCCCCCGGACTAGCGGGAGCTCCTACGAGCAGTACTTC	CASSSPRTSGSSYEQYF
-	TRBV9	TRBD2	TRBJ2-7	TGTGCCAGCAGCGATCTAGCGGGGTCCTACGAGCAGTACTTC	CASSDLAGSYEQYF